This T cell receptor (beta chain) was documented in a study of human T cells and chemical hapten exposure (dated by TCRdb to the early 2020s). In the study overall: For sensitization, 2% DPC in acetone was applied to a 2 cm by 2 cm area of upper inner arm skin. Throughout the approximately 22-week study period, patients were also given weekly therapeutic DPC doses on the scalp. Patch testing was done on the upper back using Finn chambers containing 0.01% DPC, and results were scored after 6 days according to International Contact Dermatitis Research Group standards. Alopecia areata with under or over 50% scalp involvement, alopecia totalis and alopecia universalis were represented in the patient cohort, which was mostly female. Libraries were pooled for sequencing, and variation in per-sample TCR yields was attributed mainly to small differences in library volumes within the pool. Peripheral blood TCR repertoire changes were tracked in vivo in alopecia patients during primary and secondary sensitization to the hapten diphenylcyclopropenone (DPC). Blood was sampled from patients pre-sensitization (week 0) and at 2, 6 and about 24 weeks after DPC sensitization. Blood for TCR sequencing was provided by twenty-nine alopecia patients at one to four time points (pre-sensitization, 2, 6 and 24 weeks).

Per the germline V gene (reference sequence), MNHNY is the CDR1 and SVGAGI is the CDR2. CDR3 length: 17 amino acids, cysteine to phenylalanine. Only the CDR3 portion is preserved as DNA: 51 bases, with reading frame beginning at the first base. What the study reported, not specific to this receptor: Alopecia, a presumed autoimmune disease, was present in all patients, so the immune response of the patients might differ from that of healthy individuals. No change with DPC sensitization was found in the number of TCRs above 1 in 1000 frequency, and no evidence of global repertoire structure alterations was found. Compared with pre-sensitization or healthy control sets, expanded TCRs formed significantly more large CDR3 similarity clusters, which is consistent with antigen-driven responses. Patch test score correlated positively with the number of PT1 expanded TCRs, reaching significance at thresholds 8, 16 and 32 but not at 4. After repeated subsampling, the strength of the expansion versus patch-test correlation and the threshold at which it became significant changed.

In this sample, this clonotype turned up a few times. Its antigen is not yet known. A junction end diverges from the germline sequence, so it may reflect a read error. Library creation used RACE. TCRdb lists the instrument as NextSeq 500. During library preparation, unique molecular identifiers were attached to individual cDNA molecules so that TCRs could be counted in a quantitative, reproducible way. From each blood RNA sample, both TCR alpha and TCR beta chains were sequenced. The published analysis was carried out like this. Samples had a median of roughly 98,000 TCRs, with a range from about 23,224 to 750,000. V, J and CDR3 annotation of the TCR reads was performed with the Decombinator software suite. For PS versus PT1 abundance plots, all samples were subsampled to the same number of TCRs (28,000). Expanded TCRs were defined as absent before sensitization and observed at least eight times at the 2-week time point. TCRdb reprocessing: public reads trimmed at Q25 with fastp, clones called with MiXCR, in-frame beta chains kept. Each CDR3 protein appears once, grouped with its most common genes and DNA. TCRdb assigned the V and J calls; the authors' analysis was not used. Present in this sample are 50,000 to 65,000 distinct CDR3 sequences, over 9.5% of which were seen just once. 16% of the sample is held by the ten biggest clonotypes.

The sample's time point label, in plain terms: patch test 3, about 24 weeks after DPC sensitization. Per the publication, the treatment or condition label means: therapeutic diphenylcyclopropenone sensitization with weekly scalp DPC. Blood at each patch-test visit was drawn before the patch test was applied. Eligible patients were aged 18 to 70, diagnosed with alopecia, deemed suitable for DPC therapy, and excluded if pregnant. Total RNA was extracted from unfractionated whole blood collected in Tempus Blood RNA tubes. The rearranged segments are TRBV6-6 and TRBJ2-2, with 12 middle bases fitting TRBD2. Sequencing used whole blood, obtained in connection with sensitization to the hapten diphenylcyclopropenone (DPC). The source is a woman in her thirties or forties with alopecia areata. Some clones in this sample may be carry-over from other donors' samples. The nucleotide sequence is TGTGCCAGCAGACGAACTAGCGGGGGGACGAAAACCGGGGAGCTGTTTTTT. The resulting protein is CASRRTSGGTKTGELFF.